A selection of T cell receptor beta chains follows, all from one sample in a study of T-cell memory formation after mild COVID-19. MiXCR, applied by TCRdb to the 5' RACE reads, yields one record per CDR3 protein. The repertoire holds hundreds of thousands of distinct CDR3 sequences, with less than 25% as singletons. What was sequenced was PBMCs or a T cell subset sorted from them (not recorded which). These receptors all stem from an adult woman who had mild COVID-19 (a few samples of this study predate the infection). Cell type and time point are not known. Each CDR3 is given with its conserved first and last residue.

cdr3_aa,j_call,v_call
CASSQPLQEKLFF,TRBJ1-4,TRBV3-1
CASSPRQGNTEAFF,TRBJ1-1,TRBV7-3
CASSVGQGAYHEQYF,TRBJ2-7,TRBV9
CASRTQGAVIDEQYF,TRBJ2-7,TRBV5-6
CASSTQRRGHAQETQYF,TRBJ2-5,TRBV7-9
CASSKGLAREQYF,TRBJ2-7,TRBV5-6
CASSAVGSSTDTQYF,TRBJ2-3,TRBV9
CATSDPGQVVHTF,TRBJ1-2,TRBV24-1
CASSAQGAFTEAFF,TRBJ1-1,TRBV7-9
CASSLIGGVNTEAFF,TRBJ1-1,TRBV7-2
CASSRTVSNQPQHF,TRBJ1-5,TRBV12-3/TRBV12-4
CASSLGTSNYNEQFF,TRBJ2-1,TRBV27
CASSNAGTGSNNEQFF,TRBJ2-1,TRBV6-6
CASSYFPSGEQYF,TRBJ2-7,TRBV6-2/TRBV6-3
CASSLGPGSNYEQYF,TRBJ2-7,TRBV5-1
CASSLFAWTGGTDTQYF,TRBJ2-3,TRBV7-2
CASRSSGRYEQFF,TRBJ2-1,TRBV28
CASSWDGSTNYEQYF,TRBJ2-7,TRBV9
CASSLVNLNTGELFF,TRBJ2-2,TRBV7-6
CASSVGSSGGLYNEQFF,TRBJ2-1,TRBV9
CASSLLTGAGYTF,TRBJ1-2,TRBV5-1
CASSPRQGPVYEQYF,TRBJ2-7,TRBV7-3
CASSQEAGLGGYTF,TRBJ1-2,TRBV7-2
CSARVAGGLYEQYF,TRBJ2-7,TRBV20-1
CASSTTSNSYNEQFF,TRBJ2-1,TRBV27
CASSLVSGSTDTQYF,TRBJ2-3,TRBV5-1
CSATGLDQAGELFF,TRBJ2-2,TRBV20-1
CASSLLENTEAFF,TRBJ1-1,TRBV11-2
CASSPGQIHEQYF,TRBJ2-7,TRBV5-4
CASSSGTGGSGNQPQHF,TRBJ1-5,TRBV5-5
CASSLALAGKEQFF,TRBJ2-1,TRBV7-9
CASSLAGVYGYTF,TRBJ1-2,TRBV5-6
CASSLAGAAQFF,TRBJ2-1,TRBV7-9
CATSDPSGTGSQNIQYF,TRBJ2-4,TRBV24-1
CASSLRQGLETQYF,TRBJ2-5,TRBV7-9
CASSHRDRGAYEQYF,TRBJ2-7,TRBV7-8
CASSQERTSVFGSYEQYF,TRBJ2-7,TRBV14
CARASGKHTEAFF,TRBJ1-1,TRBV19
CASSFVSGGASVGPYEQYF,TRBJ2-7,TRBV5-1
CAWSVQNYGYTF,TRBJ1-2,TRBV30
CASKPQHF,TRBJ1-5,TRBV6-1
CSVDKGYEQYF,TRBJ2-7,TRBV20-1